This T cell receptor (beta chain) was captured in a study of PD-L1 blockade in urothelial cancer. Study details: At 6 weeks and at 3 weeks (second dose) after treatment start, blood was analyzed. A median of about 140,000 T cells was found in the blood samples.

The ends lost 6 bases at V and 6 bases at J; junction bases unmatched: 9. Germline CDR1 is SGHAT and CDR2 is FQDESV (reference sequence). This CDR3 is built from 16 residues. Libraries were prepared by immunoSEQ multiplex PCR; TCRdb keeps only in-frame clonotypes and omits some of them. There are about 120,000 clones in the sample; more than 70% occur only once, and roughly 2.3% lies in the top ten. Time point of the sample: peripheral blood 6 weeks after treatment start. Patients suffered from locally advanced or metastatic urothelial carcinoma. This receptor was obtained from a man in his fifties with urothelial cancer. The chain joins TRBV11-1 to TRBJ2-1; 12 bases line up with TRBD2. This specimen was PBMCs, taken around atezolizumab (anti-PD-L1) treatment. The CDR3 region has the DNA TGTGCCAGCAGTCGACTAGCGGGGGTGGGAGGCAATGAGCAGTTCTTC. It yields the protein CASSRLAGVGGNEQFF. Variable domain in full (rest from reference TRBV11-1 and TRBJ2-1): EAEVAQSPRYKITEKSQAVAFWCDPISGHATLYWYRQILGQGPELLVQFQDESVVDDSQLPKDRFSAERLKGVDSTLKIQPAELGDSAMYLCASSRLAGVGGNEQFFGPGTRLTVL.